The rows below give T cell receptor beta chains drawn from one sample of a study of chronic HIV infection and antiretroviral therapy. TCRdb analysed the 5' RACE reads with MiXCR anew, one entry per CDR3 protein. The repertoire holds about 38,000 distinct CDR3 sequences, with 8% to 10% as singletons. The sequenced sample consisted of peripheral blood. These receptors came from an adult who had HIV and had not received antiretroviral therapy, or was an uninfected healthy control (not recorded which). Each CDR3 is given with its conserved first and last residue. The order of the fields is V gene, clone size, D gene, J gene, CDR3 protein, CDR3 DNA. D genes are given only for firm matches. Rows may omit the clone size; those that give it use once, few, many or a size class.

>TRBV28|many|.|TRBJ1-4
CASKGGNEKLFF
TGTGCCAGCAAAGGAGGGAATGAAAAACTGTTTTTT
>TRBV2|many|TRBD2|TRBJ2-5
CASSRGTSGRYDETQYF
TGTGCCAGCAGCCGTGGGACTAGCGGGAGGTATGACGAGACCCAGTACTTC
>TRBV5-1|.|.|TRBJ1-6
CASSLTGSYNSPLHF
TGCGCCAGCAGCCTGACGGGCTCCTATAATTCACCCCTCCACTTT
>TRBV28|many|.|TRBJ2-2
CASSPLGASTGELFF
TGTGCCAGCAGTCCTCTAGGGGCCAGTACCGGGGAGCTGTTTTTT
>TRBV9|many|.|TRBJ2-7
CASSVDSSEQYF
TGTGCCAGCAGCGTAGATTCCTCCGAGCAGTACTTC
>TRBV6-6|few|.|TRBJ1-5
CASSYGENSNQPQHF
TGTGCCAGCAGTTACGGAGAAAACAGTAATCAGCCCCAGCATTTT
>TRBV29-1|few|.|TRBJ2-5
CSVLGRGQETQYF
TGCAGCGTTTTGGGCAGGGGCCAAGAGACCCAGTACTTC
>TRBV2|few|.|TRBJ2-7
CASSETLASYEQYF
TGTGCCAGCAGTGAAACGTTAGCCTCCTACGAGCAGTACTTC
>TRBV5-1|once|.|TRBJ1-1
CASSLLGFIELNTEAFF
TGCGCCAGCAGCTTGCTGGGTTTTATAGAATTGAACACTGAAGCTTTCTTT
>TRBV12-3/TRBV12-4|many|TRBD2|TRBJ2-1
CASSFGLAGHYNEQFF
TGTGCCAGCAGTTTCGGACTAGCGGGACACTACAATGAGCAGTTCTTC
>TRBV29-1|many|.|TRBJ2-7
CSVETPKTYEQYF
TGCAGCGTTGAGACTCCCAAAACCTACGAGCAGTACTTC
>TRBV28|few|.|TRBJ2-7
CASSPGGTESYEQYF
TGTGCCAGCAGTCCCGGGGGGACAGAGTCCTACGAGCAGTACTTC
>TRBV6-6|.|.|TRBJ2-2
CASTSGTGELFF
TGTGCCAGCACCTCCGGGACCGGGGAGCTGTTTTTT
>TRBV29-1|.|.|TRBJ2-1
CSGGQYNEQFF
TGCAGCGGAGGACAGTACAATGAGCAGTTCTTC
>TRBV28|medium-sized|.|TRBJ1-4
CASSLRAREKLFF
TGTGCCAGCAGCCTCCGGGCCCGTGAAAAACTGTTTTTT
>TRBV28|few|.|TRBJ2-5
CASSLMGQAQETQYF
TGTGCCAGCAGTTTGATGGGTCAGGCCCAAGAGACCCAGTACTTC
>TRBV30|many|.|TRBJ2-7
CAWSVSGYYEQYF
TGTGCCTGGAGTGTATCGGGTTACTACGAGCAGTACTTC
>TRBV28|few|.|TRBJ2-3
CASSFLGEGDTQYF
TGTGCCAGCAGTTTTCTAGGGGAAGGGGATACGCAGTATTTT
>TRBV2|many|.|TRBJ2-7
CASSAGAATPYEQYF
TGTGCCAGCAGCGCTGGGGCAGCGACCCCCTACGAGCAGTACTTC
>TRBV29-1|many|.|TRBJ2-2
CSVIRTGELFF
TGCAGCGTTATCAGGACCGGGGAGCTGTTTTTT
>TRBV29-1|many|.|TRBJ2-3
CSASQVLTDTQYF
TGCAGCGCCTCCCAGGTACTCACAGATACGCAGTATTTT
>TRBV28|many|TRBD2|TRBJ2-2
CASGTGTTYTGELFF
TGTGCCAGCGGAACCGGGACTACCTATACCGGGGAGCTGTTTTTT
>TRBV25-1|many|.|TRBJ1-2
CASSDPRYYGYTF
TGTGCCAGCAGTGACCCCAGATATTATGGCTACACCTTC
>TRBV29-1|many|.|TRBJ2-3
CSAFTDTQYF
TGCAGCGCCTTCACAGATACGCAGTATTTT
>TRBV20-1|many|.|TRBJ2-7
CSATGDWGREQYF
TGCAGTGCTACGGGAGACTGGGGGAGAGAGCAGTACTTC
>TRBV10-3|few|.|TRBJ2-7
CAISESYGTYEQYF
TGTGCCATCAGTGAGTCGTACGGAACCTACGAGCAGTACTTC
>TRBV28|.|.|TRBJ2-1
CASSLERYNEQFF
TGTGCCAGCAGTTTGGAGCGGTACAATGAGCAGTTCTTC
>TRBV6-2/TRBV6-3|few|.|TRBJ2-7
CASNWAPPHEQYF
TGTGCCAGCAACTGGGCCCCACCCCACGAGCAGTACTTC
>TRBV28|many|.|TRBJ2-6
CASTQLGDGANVLTF
TGTGCCAGCACCCAACTTGGGGATGGGGCCAACGTCCTGACTTTC
>TRBV25-1|many|.|TRBJ2-7
CASSIAHEQYF
TGTGCCAGCAGCATCGCCCACGAGCAGTACTTC
>TRBV30|.|.|TRBJ1-1
CAWSWTENTEAFF
TGTGCCTGGAGTTGGACAGAGAACACTGAAGCTTTCTTT
>TRBV2|.|.|TRBJ1-1
CASNQGTLEAFF
TGTGCCAGCAATCAGGGGACCCTCGAAGCTTTCTTT
>TRBV29-1|many|TRBD2|TRBJ2-1
CSVEGLAGYNEQFF
TGCAGCGTTGAGGGCCTAGCGGGGTACAATGAGCAGTTCTTC
>TRBV7-8|many|TRBD1|TRBJ1-5
CASSLEDTGDQPQHF
TGTGCCAGCAGCTTAGAGGATACAGGGGATCAGCCCCAGCATTTT
>TRBV20-1|many|TRBD2|TRBJ2-7
CSARGEGTHEQYF
TGCAGTGCTAGGGGGGAGGGGACCCACGAGCAGTACTTC
>TRBV7-2|few|.|TRBJ1-5
CASSPPYSNQPQHF
TGTGCCAGCAGCCCCCCCTATAGCAATCAGCCCCAGCATTTT
>TRBV20-1|many|TRBD1|TRBJ2-7
CSARDGGTGLYEQYF
TGCAGTGCTAGAGATGGGGGGACAGGGCTTTACGAGCAGTACTTC
>TRBV7-8|.|TRBD1|TRBJ2-2
CASSPPAATGVNTGELFF
TGTGCCAGCAGCCCCCCGGCGGCGACAGGGGTGAACACCGGGGAGCTGTTTTTT
>TRBV5-4|few|TRBD2|TRBJ2-5
CASTPATSGNQETQYF
TGTGCCAGCACCCCAGCGACTAGCGGAAACCAAGAGACCCAGTACTTC
>TRBV24-1|many|TRBD2|TRBJ2-1
CATSDLLAGGYNEQFF
TGTGCCACCAGTGACCTACTAGCGGGAGGTTACAATGAGCAGTTCTTC
>TRBV20-1|few|.|TRBJ1-5
CSASTDFQPQHF
TGCAGTGCTAGTACGGACTTTCAGCCCCAGCATTTT
>TRBV11-1|many|.|TRBJ1-2
CASSLSGGHNYGYTF
TGTGCCAGCAGCTTAAGTGGAGGACACAATTATGGCTACACCTTC
>TRBV2|many|.|TRBJ2-4
CASSLSGAKNIQYF
TGTGCCAGCAGTCTTAGCGGCGCCAAAAACATTCAGTACTTC
>TRBV2|few|.|TRBJ2-6
CASTQGRAGANVLTF
TGTGCCAGCACTCAAGGCAGGGCCGGGGCCAACGTCCTGACTTTC
>TRBV3-1|many|.|TRBJ2-7
CASSQVALSSYEQYF
TGTGCCAGCAGCCAAGTCGCGCTAAGCTCCTACGAGCAGTACTTC